The following is a TCR beta chain sequence with its context. Its antigen is still unknown. This entry belongs to a study of T cell responses to AZD1222 COVID-19 vaccine. Assay used: immunoSEQ multiplex PCR; TCRdb lists only in-frame clones, some missing. This sample yields more than 100,000 clones, of which 92% are seen a single time; approximately 8% belongs to the top ten. Findings and limits, study-wide: Spike-specific TCR breadth rose after two AZD1222 doses, and depth rose as well. Unmutated variant regions are reportedly targeted by nearly half of spike-specific TCRs. The number of AZD1222 recipients seropositive at baseline was only 6 or 7. It should be noted that donors were predominantly white British and more often female, and clonal diversity was possibly underestimated.

Trimming left V 0 bases short and J 4 bases short, with 9 bases between. Per the germline V gene, CDR1 is MNHEY and CDR2 is SMNVEV (reference sequence). CDR3 length: 15 residues. This clonotype originated in an adult who received the AZD1222 COVID-19 vaccine. The rearrangement joins TRBV27 to TRBJ1-4; no reliable D call. The specimen comprised peripheral blood, sampled 28 days after the second AZD1222 dose. The chain's CDR3 is CASSLSRGVNEKLFF. DNA of the CDR3: TGTGCCAGCAGTTTATCGAGAGGAGTTAATGAAAAACTGTTTTTT.